This T cell receptor beta chain derives from a study of Ad26.COV2.S vaccination and SARS-CoV-2 variants. The overall study: Sample donor was a member of the COV1001 Ad26.COV2.S trial arm.

Stated treatment: about 20 received Ad26.COV2.S at low or high dose, single or two shots; 5 received placebo; per-sample allocation not given. At day 63 after the first vaccine or placebo injection, samples were drawn. The individual, an adult aged 18-55 years, was a donor in Boston. Germline CDR1 and CDR2: SGHTA and FQGNSA. The CDR3 is made up of 15 amino acids. Trimming pared 2 bases from V and 7 bases from J, leaving 17 bases between. The protocol was immunoSEQ multiplex PCR, while the TCRdb copy is restricted to in-frame clones and leaves out a portion. The table lists a few hundred thousand clones, roughly 80% of them singletons, with around 7.4% in the top ten. Study-level findings and limits: From the TCR breadth and depth analyses, total T cell responses may have been underestimated. Placebo recipients showed lower spike-specific TCR breadth than vaccinees.

To note about this clone: The antigen is not known.

The clonotype originates from a person aged 18 to 59 who received the Ad26.COV2.S COVID-19 vaccine or a placebo. This specimen was peripheral blood, taken in a trial of Ad26.COV2.S vaccine versus placebo. The chain recombines TRBV7-2 with TRBJ1-2, with D tentatively TRBD1 (6 bases). DNA for the CDR3: TGTGCCAGCAGCTTACTGGGGGGCATGTTAGGTGGCTACACCTTC. The encoded protein is CASSLLGGMLGGYTF.